This T cell receptor (beta chain) was captured in a study of coeliac disease. Broader study findings: In active celiac disease, intraepithelial and lamina propria TRB and TRG repertoires were less clonal than controls. Intraepithelial and lamina propria fractions were not highly pure, so cross-contamination was possible. The authors judged this method unsuitable for unbiased gliadin-specific T cell detection.

With regard to this clone: Its target is unknown.

Clones were read by immunoSEQ multiplex PCR, and TCRdb kept only the in-frame ones, dropping some. The repertoire includes 2,500 to 3,500 clones, approximately 71% of them detected once, and around 19% sits in the top ten. Germline V gene sequence: CDR1 SGDLS, CDR2 YYNGEE. Trimming stripped 4 bases from V and 4 bases from J, with 11 bases between. CDR3 length equals 13 residues. This TCR was recovered from a man at least 80 years old without celiac disease. The chain is built from TRBV9 and TRBJ1-1; D may be TRBD1 (5 bases). The sample taken for sequencing was lymphocytes from the gut lamina propria. Here the CDR3 reads CASSQGLGTEAFF. In DNA form, the CDR3 reads TGTGCCAGCAGCCAGGGACTGGGCACTGAAGCTTTCTTT.